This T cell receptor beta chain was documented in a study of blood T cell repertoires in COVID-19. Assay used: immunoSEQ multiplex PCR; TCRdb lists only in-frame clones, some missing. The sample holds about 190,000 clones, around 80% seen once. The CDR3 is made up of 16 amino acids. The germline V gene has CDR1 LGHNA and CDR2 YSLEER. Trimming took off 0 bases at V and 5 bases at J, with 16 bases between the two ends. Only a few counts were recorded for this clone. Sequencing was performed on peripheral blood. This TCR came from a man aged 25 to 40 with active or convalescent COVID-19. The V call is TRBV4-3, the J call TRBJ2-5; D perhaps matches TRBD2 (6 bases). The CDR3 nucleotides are TGCGCCAGCAGCCAAGAAAGGGACGCGGGGTATGAGACCCAGTACTTC. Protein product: CASSQERDAGYETQYF.